The 26 T cell receptor beta chains below all came from one sample that was sequenced in a study of T-cell reconstitution after alpha-beta-depleted transplantation in children. Preparation of the TCRbeta library used unique molecular identifiers. TCRdb reanalysed the PCR reads using MiXCR and keeps one entry per CDR3 protein. The sample includes about 400,000 distinct CDR3 sequences, 15% to 20% of them seen just once. This specimen consisted of PBMCs, mostly from graft donor cells, obtained 360 days after TCRalphabeta/CD19-depleted stem cell transplant. The receptors originated from a boy younger than two who had a stem cell transplant for Wiskott-Aldrich syndrome, so the T cells may come from the graft donor.

There are a few counts of this clonotype. The chain recombines TRBV27 with TRBJ2-6; D unresolved. Trimming stripped 5 bases from V and 2 bases from J, with 7 bases between. CDR3 length: 14 amino acids. Germline CDR1 MNHEY, CDR2 SMNVEV (reference sequence). The CDR3, as DNA: TGTGCCAGCAGTACATTTGCTGGGGCCAACGTCCTGACTTTC. Translation gives CASSTFAGANVLTF.

This clonotype has only a few counts. The gene calls are TRBV28 and TRBJ2-2; D is ambiguous. Looked up from germline, CDR1 is MDHEN and CDR2 is SYDVKM. The CDR3 consists of 15 residues. With 3 bases removed from V and 3 bases from J, the gap between germline ends came to 11 bases. CDR3 region: CASSFYTLDTGELFF. The CDR3 nucleotides are TGTGCCAGCAGTTTCTACACTCTCGACACCGGGGAGCTGTTTTTT.

The chain recombines TRBV5-1 with TRBJ2-5; 11 nucleotides align to TRBD1. This CDR3 has 16 amino acids. The J segment lost 1 base and the V segment lost 2 bases, leaving 4 bases of the junction unmatched. Looked up from germline, CDR1 is SGHRS and CDR2 is YFSETQ. Here the CDR3 reads CASSFSGTGGQETQYF. In DNA, the CDR3 is TGCGCCAGCAGCTTTTCCGGGACAGGGGGCCAAGAGACCCAGTACTTC. Supplemented by reference TRBV5-1 and TRBJ2-5, the full variable domain reads KAGVTQTPRYLIKTRGQQVTLSCSPISGHRSVSWYQQTPGQGLQFLFEYFSETQRNKGNFPGRFSGRQFSNSRSEMNVSTLELGDSALYLCASSFSGTGGQETQYFGPGTRLLVL.

The V and J genes are TRBV11-2 and TRBJ2-2; D unresolved. CDR3 length: 15 residues. Trimming shortened V by 8 bases and J by 3 bases, and 16 bases separated the two germline ends. Per germline, CDR1 SGHAT and CDR2 FQNNGV. This chain's CDR3 is CASSSVGLDTGELFF. The CDR3 DNA reads TGTGCCAGCTCCTCAGTAGGTTTGGACACCGGGGAGCTGTTTTTT.

This clonotype was found many times. The chain couples TRBV4-3 to TRBJ2-1, with 7 bases aligning to TRBD1. V shed 3 bases, J shed 4 bases, and the junction held 3 bases outside the gene matches. CDR1 is LGHNA, CDR2 YSLEER, per germline. This CDR3 region has 14 residues. CDR3 DNA: TGCGCCAGCAGCCATAACAGGGGTTACAATGAGCAGTTCTTC. Amino acids: CASSHNRGYNEQFF.

This sequence joins TRBV6-5 and TRBJ2-1; TRBD1 matches 7 bases. The CDR3 has 17 amino acids. The ends lost 5 bases at V and 4 bases at J; junction bases unmatched: 14. The germline V gene has CDR1 MNHEY and CDR2 SVGAGI. CDR3 amino acids: CASSPLRGTVLYNEQFF. CDR3 nucleotide sequence: TGTGCCAGCAGTCCCTTAAGAGGGACAGTCCTGTACAATGAGCAGTTCTTC.

In this sample, this clonotype turned up a few times. The chain combines TRBV2 with TRBJ1-5; a possible D gene is TRBD1 (6 bases). With 6 bases removed from V and 0 bases from J, the gap between germline ends came to 18 bases. Germline CDR1 SNHLY, CDR2 FYNNEI. The CDR3 extends over 17 amino acids. CDR3 amino acids: CASSKSRTVYSNQPQHF. The CDR3 coding sequence is TGTGCCAGCAGCAAGAGCCGGACAGTTTATAGCAATCAGCCCCAGCATTTT.

The gene calls are TRBV12-3 or TRBV12-4 and TRBJ2-2; D not certain. The CDR3 extends over 13 amino acids. V lost 2 bases, J lost 6 bases, and 7 bases lay in between. The CDR3, as DNA: TGTGCCAGCAGTTTATGGGGATCCGGGGAGCTGTTTTTT. This encodes CASSLWGSGELFF.

This clonotype was seen once. V is TRBV29-1 and J is TRBJ1-3; 7 bases map to TRBD1. The germline V gene has CDR1 SQVTM and CDR2 ANQGSEA. CDR3 length: 16 residues. V trimming: 6 bases; J trimming: 0 bases; junction bases outside the gene matches: 11. The chain's CDR3 is CSVRLQGSSSGNTIYF. CDR3 bases: TGCAGCGTGCGCTTACAGGGGTCGAGCTCTGGAAACACCATATATTTT.

V usage is TRBV3-1 and J usage is TRBJ2-7, with 8 bases aligning to TRBD1. Germline loops: CDR1 LGHDT, CDR2 YNNKEL (reference sequence). The CDR3 runs to 18 residues. Unmatched junction bases numbered 13, after V lost 0 bases and J lost 3 bases. In DNA, the CDR3 is TGTGCCAGCAGCCAAGAAGGGGCCTACGTGACAGGGGACTACGAGCAGTACTTC. The encoded protein is CASSQEGAYVTGDYEQYF.

V is TRBV5-5 and J is TRBJ2-7; 7 bases fit TRBD1. This CDR3 contains 13 residues. V lost 7 bases, J lost 0 bases, and 4 bases stayed unmatched. Germline V gene data show CDR1 as SGHKS and CDR2 as YYEKEE (reference sequence). In nucleotides, the CDR3 is TGTGCCAGCCGGGGACAGTACTCCTACGAGCAGTACTTC. Amino acid sequence: CASRGQYSYEQYF.

In its sample, this clonotype was seen a few times. The chain combines TRBV20-1 with TRBJ2-2, with TRBD2 matching 8 bases. The CDR3 is 18 amino acids. Germline-derived CDR1 and CDR2 are DFQATT and SNEGSKA (reference sequence). V lost 1 base, J lost 4 bases, and 14 bases stayed unmatched. The CDR3 sequence is CSARAPGGGFWGTGELFF. Written as DNA, the CDR3 is TGCAGTGCTAGAGCCCCGGGAGGGGGATTCTGGGGCACCGGGGAGCTGTTTTTT.

This clonotype was found a few times. The chain carries TRBV6-1 and TRBJ1-5; D is possibly TRBD1 (5 bases). Trimming removed 7 bases at V and 0 bases at J, with 10 bases between. Germline values: CDR1 MNHNS, CDR2 SASEGT. The CDR3 runs to 14 residues. CDR3 DNA sequence: TGTGCCAGCACGACAGCCTATAGCAATCAGCCCCAGCATTTT. Protein product: CASTTAYSNQPQHF.

Only a few counts were recorded for this clonotype. The J gene is TRBJ2-5, the V gene TRBV13; possible D gene TRBD1, 5 bases. This CDR3 is 14 amino acids long. Between the trimmed V and J ends, which lost 5 bases and 2 bases, there was a span of 12 bases. Germline values: CDR1 PRHDT, CDR2 FYEKMQ (reference sequence). The CDR3 region is CASSAPTEQETQYF. The CDR3 nucleotides are TGTGCCAGCAGCGCACCGACAGAACAAGAGACCCAGTACTTC.

This clonotype came up a few times. The genes are TRBV2 and TRBJ2-2, with D possibly TRBD2 on 5 matching bases. Trimming cost V 10 bases and J 4 bases, with 19 bases left between them. Per germline, CDR1 SNHLY and CDR2 FYNNEI. This CDR3 contains 15 residues. The CDR3 DNA reads TGTGCCATCCAGACTTACCGGGATCCCACCGGGGAGCTGTTTTTT. It specifies CAIQTYRDPTGELFF.

The CDR3 here is CASSLTLRHPLSYEQYF. The DNA for the CDR3 is TGTGCCAGCAGTTTAACCCTCAGACATCCTTTATCCTACGAGCAGTACTTC. The chain joins TRBV27 to TRBJ2-7; D gene unclear. Germline assignment: CDR1 MNHEY and CDR2 SMNVEV (reference sequence). Trimming removed 2 bases from V and 1 base from J, with 18 bases in between. There are 17 residues in the CDR3.

This clonotype was seen repeatedly, ten times or more. The chain links TRBV7-9 to TRBJ2-7; 7 positions agree with TRBD1. The CDR3 is made up of 12 amino acids. The ends lost 5 bases at V and 8 bases at J; junction bases unmatched: 6. The germline V gene has CDR1 SEHNR and CDR2 FQNEAQ (reference sequence). The CDR3 region has the DNA TGTGCCAGCAGCGCTCGACAGGGACAGCAGTACTTC. As protein: CASSARQGQQYF.

This clonotype was picked up a small number of times. This chain links TRBV27 with TRBJ2-3, with a weak D call TRBD2 (6 bases). The CDR3 consists of 16 residues. Germline CDR1 reads MNHEY; CDR2 reads SMNVEV (reference sequence). V was trimmed by 6 bases and J by 4 bases, leaving 20 bases between them. The CDR3 protein is CASRAFGRLDSDTQYF. CDR3 nucleotide sequence: TGTGCCAGCAGGGCCTTTGGGAGACTAGACTCAGATACGCAGTATTTT.

The V and J genes are TRBV6-2 or TRBV6-3 and TRBJ2-1; 12 nucleotides agree with TRBD2. V lost 2 bases and J lost 8; bases outside the gene matches: 4. Germline V gene data show CDR1 as MNHEY and CDR2 as SVGEGT. The CDR3 length is 15 residues. As DNA, the CDR3 is TGTGCCAGCAGTTACATGCTAGCGGGAGGGGATGAGCAGTTCTTC. Translation: CASSYMLAGGDEQFF.

V gene TRBV30 combines with J gene TRBJ2-7; possible D gene TRBD2, 5 bases. This CDR3 is 14 amino acids long. The V end was cut by 2 bases, the J end by 9 bases, with 20 bases between. Germline-derived CDR1 and CDR2 are GTSNPN and SVGIG (reference sequence). For the CDR3, the DNA is TGTGCCTGGAGTCCTCAGCGGCGTCTAGTTGGGCAGTACTTC. Encoded protein: CAWSPQRRLVGQYF.

The CDR3 DNA reads as TGTGCCAGCCGTGGACTAGCGGGAAGCAATGAGCAGTTCTTC. This codes for CASRGLAGSNEQFF. This rearrangement joins TRBV6-2 or TRBV6-3 to TRBJ2-1; TRBD2 matches at 12 bases. V trimming: 8 bases; J trimming: 6 bases; junction bases outside the gene matches: 5. Germline assignment: CDR1 MNHEY and CDR2 SVGEGT. The CDR3 is 14 amino acids.

The sample holds a few counts of this clonotype. The rearrangement links TRBV6-1 to TRBJ1-1; D uncertain. The CDR3 has 16 amino acids. CDR1 and CDR2 (germline): MNHNS, SASEGT. The V end was cut by 6 bases, the J end by 2 bases, with 19 bases between. The CDR3 DNA reads as TGTGCCAGCAGCCCCCCGTGGGGAGGATCAAACACTGAAGCTTTCTTT. Translation gives CASSPPWGGSNTEAFF.

The chain recombines TRBV7-9 with TRBJ1-4; the match to TRBD1 covers 7 bases. V lost 5 bases to trimming and J lost 5 bases; unmatched junction nucleotides: 5. Looked up from germline, CDR1 is SEHNR and CDR2 is FQNEAQ (reference sequence). This CDR3 is built from 14 residues. CDR3 sequence reads: CASSPTRGNEKLFF. The DNA for the CDR3 is TGTGCCAGCAGCCCGACCAGGGGGAATGAAAAACTGTTTTTT.

The rearrangement joins TRBV5-1 to TRBJ2-6, with TRBD1 matching 7 bases. In germline, CDR1 is SGHRS, CDR2 YFSETQ. The length of the CDR3 is 16 residues. The V gene end was trimmed by 4 bases and the J gene end by 4 bases; junction bases not matched to a gene: 8. For the CDR3, the DNA is TGCGCCAGCAGCATTATACAGGGGATGGGGGCCAACGTCCTGACTTTC. Protein: CASSIIQGMGANVLTF.

This clonotype was counted between two and nine times. The chain recombines TRBV6-5 with TRBJ1-4; D gene ambiguous. CDR3 length: 13 residues. V gave up 3 bases and J gave up 7 bases, with 9 bases separating them. Germline loops: CDR1 MNHEY, CDR2 SVGAGI. CDR3 sequence (DNA): TGTGCCAGCAGTTATGGTCCGGCTGAAAAACTGTTTTTT. Protein sequence: CASSYGPAEKLFF.

V usage is TRBV12-3 or TRBV12-4 and J usage is TRBJ2-2, with D unresolved. Trimming removed 3 bases at V and 3 bases at J, with 8 bases between. This CDR3 has 14 residues. In nucleotides, the CDR3 is TGTGCCAGCAGTTTTTTCGATGACACCGGGGAGCTGTTTTTT. It specifies CASSFFDDTGELFF.